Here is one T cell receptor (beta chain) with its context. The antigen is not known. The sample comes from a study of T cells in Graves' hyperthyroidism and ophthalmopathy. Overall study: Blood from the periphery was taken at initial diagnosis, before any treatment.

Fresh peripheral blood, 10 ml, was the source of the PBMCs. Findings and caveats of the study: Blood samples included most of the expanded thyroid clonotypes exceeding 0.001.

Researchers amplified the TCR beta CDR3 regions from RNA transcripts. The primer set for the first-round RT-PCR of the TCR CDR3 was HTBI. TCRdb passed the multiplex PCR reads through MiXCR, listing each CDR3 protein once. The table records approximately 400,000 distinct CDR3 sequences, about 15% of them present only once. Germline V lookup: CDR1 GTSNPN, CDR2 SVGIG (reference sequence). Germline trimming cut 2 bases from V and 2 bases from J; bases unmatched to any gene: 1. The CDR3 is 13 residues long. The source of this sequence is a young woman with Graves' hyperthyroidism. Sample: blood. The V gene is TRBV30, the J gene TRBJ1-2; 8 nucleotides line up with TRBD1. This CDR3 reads CAWSNRGNYGYTF. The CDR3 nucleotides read TGTGCCTGGAGTAACAGGGGGAACTATGGCTACACCTTC.